This passage covers 8 T cell receptor beta chains from one sample sequenced in a study of blood T cells in healthy people across ages. A second roughly 6 to 11 cycle PCR used barcoded and J-beta primers. TCRdb ran MiXCR on the 5' RACE reads and lists one entry per CDR3 protein. This sample has roughly 800,000 distinct CDR3 sequences, with roughly 64% found just once. Sequenced: blood. These receptors came from a man aged 25-45 years in good health.

This clonotype has a handful of counts. The genes are TRBV20-1 and TRBJ1-2; 7 nucleotides agree with TRBD1. Trimming cost V 2 bases and J 8 bases; bases outside gene matches: 5. In germline, CDR1 is DFQATT, CDR2 SNEGSKA (reference sequence). CDR3 length equals 12 residues. CDR3 nucleotides: TGCAGTGCTAGAAAGGGGGCGTGGGGCTACACCTTC. Protein: CSARKGAWGYTF.

The chain links TRBV13 to TRBJ1-6; D remains unclear. The V gene's germline CDR1 is PRHDT and CDR2 FYEKMQ (reference sequence). The CDR3 length is 13 residues. V was clipped by 6 bases and J by 5 bases, with 8 bases between them. CDR3 DNA sequence: TGTGCCAGCAGGGATGGGAATAATTCACCCCTCCACTTT. It translates to CASRDGNNSPLHF.

The chain couples TRBV15 to TRBJ2-1, with 13 bases identical to TRBD2. J gave up 9 bases and V 2 bases, and 7 bases lay outside the gene matches. CDR1 LNHNV and CDR2 YYDKDF come from the germline V gene (reference sequence). The CDR3 runs to 16 residues. As DNA, the CDR3 is TGTGCCACCAGCAGATCCCGACTAGCGGGAGGTAGTGAGCAGTTCTTC. Protein: CATSRSRLAGGSEQFF.

This chain links TRBV12-3 or TRBV12-4 with TRBJ2-4; tentative D call: TRBD1 (7 bases). Near its end, the DNA agrees better with TRBJ2-7, so the J call may be wrong. The CDR3 runs 16 residues. For the CDR3, the DNA is TGTGCCAGCAGTTTCCCCGGACAGGAGGGAGTTGACGAGCAGTACTTC. This sequence encodes CASSFPGQEGVDEQYF.

This clonotype has a single count. This clone may be a read error of a much larger clone one base away. The CDR3 ends on some other residue instead of the conserved phenylalanine or tryptophan, so this is likely a read error. The CDR3 nucleotides are TGTGCCAGCAGCTTCAAGGGTGGGGGGCCCATCTATGGCTACACCGTC. Amino acid sequence: CASSFKGGGPIYGYTV. The chain recombines TRBV7-2 with TRBJ1-2, with D perhaps TRBD1 (6 bases). Trimming took off 3 bases at V and 4 bases at J, with 18 bases between the two ends. Germline-derived CDR1 and CDR2 are SGHTA and FQGNSA. CDR3 length equals 16 residues.

The chain employs TRBV20-1 and TRBJ2-3, with TRBD2 identical over 7 bases. From germline, CDR1 is DFQATT and CDR2 SNEGSKA (reference sequence). This CDR3 region has 17 residues. V was pared by 7 bases and J by 2 bases, with 18 bases of the junction left unmatched. In nucleotides, the CDR3 is TGCAGTGATCAGCCCCCGGGGACTACCACTTACACAGATACGCAGTATTTT. Amino acid sequence: CSDQPPGTTTYTDTQYF.

The chain combines TRBV5-1 with TRBJ2-5, with 7 bases identical to TRBD1. The V segment lost 1 base and the J segment 4 bases; nucleotides outside the gene matches: 13. Germline V gene lookup returns CDR1 SGHRS and CDR2 YFSETQ. This CDR3 contains 17 residues. The CDR3 DNA reads as TGCGCCAGCAGCTTGAGGGCAGGGGGTATGGTAGGAGAGACCCAGTACTTC. This encodes CASSLRAGGMVGETQYF.

The rearrangement links TRBV11-2 to TRBJ2-7, with TRBD2 identical over 7 bases. The CDR3 covers 15 residues. Trimming at V came to 4 bases and at J to 3 bases, leaving 9 bases not matched to a gene. The germline gives CDR1 SGHAT, CDR2 FQNNGV. Here the CDR3 reads CASSSTSKGFYEQYF. CDR3 in DNA: TGTGCCAGCAGCTCGACTAGCAAGGGGTTCTACGAGCAGTACTTC.